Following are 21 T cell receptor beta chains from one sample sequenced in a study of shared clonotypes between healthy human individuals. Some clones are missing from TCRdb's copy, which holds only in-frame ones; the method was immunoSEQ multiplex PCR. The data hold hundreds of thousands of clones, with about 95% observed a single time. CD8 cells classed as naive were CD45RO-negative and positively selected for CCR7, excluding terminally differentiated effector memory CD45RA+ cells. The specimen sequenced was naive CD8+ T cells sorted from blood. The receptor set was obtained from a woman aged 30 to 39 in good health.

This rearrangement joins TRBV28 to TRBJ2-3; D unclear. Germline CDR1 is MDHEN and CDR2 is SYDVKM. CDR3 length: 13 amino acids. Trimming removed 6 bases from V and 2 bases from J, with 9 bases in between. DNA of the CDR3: TGTGCCAGCAGGTCCGGATACACAGATACGCAGTATTTT. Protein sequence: CASRSGYTDTQYF.

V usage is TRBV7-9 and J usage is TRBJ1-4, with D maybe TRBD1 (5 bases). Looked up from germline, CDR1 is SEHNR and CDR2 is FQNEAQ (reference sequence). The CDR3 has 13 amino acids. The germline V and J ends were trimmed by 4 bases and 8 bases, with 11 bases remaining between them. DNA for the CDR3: TGTGCCAGCAGCTCGGGGCTGGGAGAAAAACTGTTTTTT. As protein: CASSSGLGEKLFF.

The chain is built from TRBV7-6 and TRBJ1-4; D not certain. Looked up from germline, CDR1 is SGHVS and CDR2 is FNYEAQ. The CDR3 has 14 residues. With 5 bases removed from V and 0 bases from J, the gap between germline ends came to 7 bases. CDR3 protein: CASSQFATNEKLFF. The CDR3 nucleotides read TGTGCCAGCAGCCAGTTTGCAACTAATGAAAAACTGTTTTTT.

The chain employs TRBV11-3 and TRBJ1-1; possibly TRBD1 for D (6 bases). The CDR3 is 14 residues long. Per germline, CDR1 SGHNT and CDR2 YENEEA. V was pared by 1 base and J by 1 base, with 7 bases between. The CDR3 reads CASSLVGGNTEAFF. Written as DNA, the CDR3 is TGTGCCAGCAGCTTAGTAGGGGGGAACACTGAAGCTTTCTTT.

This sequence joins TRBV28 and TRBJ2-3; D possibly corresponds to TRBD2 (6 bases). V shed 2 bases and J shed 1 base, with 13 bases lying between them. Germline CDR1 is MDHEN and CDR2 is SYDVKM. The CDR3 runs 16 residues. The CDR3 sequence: CASSLVVAVRTDTQYF. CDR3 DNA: TGTGCCAGCAGTTTAGTCGTAGCGGTACGCACAGATACGCAGTATTTT.

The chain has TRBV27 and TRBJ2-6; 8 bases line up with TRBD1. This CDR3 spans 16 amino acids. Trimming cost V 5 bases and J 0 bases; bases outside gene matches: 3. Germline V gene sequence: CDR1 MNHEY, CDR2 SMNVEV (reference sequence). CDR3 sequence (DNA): TGTGCCAGCAGTACAACAGGGGGCTCTGGGGCCAACGTCCTGACTTTC. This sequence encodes CASSTTGGSGANVLTF.

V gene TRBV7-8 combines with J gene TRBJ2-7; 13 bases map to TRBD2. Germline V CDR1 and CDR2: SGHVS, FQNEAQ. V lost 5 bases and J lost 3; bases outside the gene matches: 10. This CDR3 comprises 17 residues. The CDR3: CASSAGLAGVYYYEQYF. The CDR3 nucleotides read TGTGCCAGCAGCGCTGGACTAGCGGGAGTTTATTACTACGAGCAGTACTTC.

The DNA for the CDR3 is TGTGCCAGCAGTGAAGCTGGGGGCGCGGGGGAGCAGTACTTC. This gives the protein CASSEAGGAGEQYF. The V gene is TRBV2, the J gene TRBJ2-7, with D perhaps matching TRBD1 or TRBD2 (6 bases each). Germline V gives CDR1 SNHLY, CDR2 FYNNEI. The CDR3 runs to 14 residues. Trimming removed 0 bases from V and 7 bases from J, with 13 bases in between.

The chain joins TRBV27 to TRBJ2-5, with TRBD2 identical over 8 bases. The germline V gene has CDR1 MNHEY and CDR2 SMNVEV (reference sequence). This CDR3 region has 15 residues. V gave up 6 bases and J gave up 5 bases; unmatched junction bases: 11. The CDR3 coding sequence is TGTGCCAGCAGCCCAGGGCTAGCGGGTATGGAGACCCAGTACTTC. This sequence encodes CASSPGLAGMETQYF.

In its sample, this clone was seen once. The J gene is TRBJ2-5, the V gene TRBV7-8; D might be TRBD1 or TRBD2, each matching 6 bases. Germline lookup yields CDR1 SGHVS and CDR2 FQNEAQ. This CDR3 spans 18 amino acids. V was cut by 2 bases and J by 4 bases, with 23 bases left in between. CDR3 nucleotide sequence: TGTGCCAGCAGCTTAAAGGTCGGGGGCGGGATGGGAGGAGAGACCCAGTACTTC. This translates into CASSLKVGGGMGGETQYF.

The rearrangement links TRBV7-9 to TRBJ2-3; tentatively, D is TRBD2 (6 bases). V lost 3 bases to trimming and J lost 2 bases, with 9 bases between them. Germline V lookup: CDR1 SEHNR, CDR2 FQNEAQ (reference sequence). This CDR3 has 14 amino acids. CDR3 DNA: TGTGCCAGCAGCTTGTGGGGGGACACAGATACGCAGTATTTT. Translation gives CASSLWGDTDTQYF.

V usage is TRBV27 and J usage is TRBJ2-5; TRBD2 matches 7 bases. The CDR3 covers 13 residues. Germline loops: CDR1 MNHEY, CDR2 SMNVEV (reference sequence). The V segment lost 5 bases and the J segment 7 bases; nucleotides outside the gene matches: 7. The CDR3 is CASSPGGGWTQYF. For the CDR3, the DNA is TGTGCCAGCAGTCCGGGCGGGGGTTGGACCCAGTACTTC.

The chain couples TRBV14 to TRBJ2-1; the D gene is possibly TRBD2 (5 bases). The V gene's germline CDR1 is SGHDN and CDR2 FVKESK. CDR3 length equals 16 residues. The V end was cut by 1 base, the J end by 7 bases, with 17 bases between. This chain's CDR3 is CASSQGSPNSGNEQFF. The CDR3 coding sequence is TGTGCCAGCAGCCAAGGCTCCCCGAACAGCGGTAATGAGCAGTTCTTC. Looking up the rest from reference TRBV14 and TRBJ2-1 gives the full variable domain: EAGVTQFPSHSVIEKGQTVTLRCDPISGHDNLYWYRRVMGKEIKFLLHFVKESKQDESGMPNNRFLAERTGGTYSTLKVQPAELEDSGVYFCASSQGSPNSGNEQFFGPGTRLTVL.

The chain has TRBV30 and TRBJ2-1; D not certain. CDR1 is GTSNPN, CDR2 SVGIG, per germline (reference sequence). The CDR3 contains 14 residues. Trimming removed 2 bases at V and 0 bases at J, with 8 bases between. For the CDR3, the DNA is TGTGCCTGGAGTCCCTTCAGCTCCTACAATGAGCAGTTCTTC. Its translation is CAWSPFSSYNEQFF.

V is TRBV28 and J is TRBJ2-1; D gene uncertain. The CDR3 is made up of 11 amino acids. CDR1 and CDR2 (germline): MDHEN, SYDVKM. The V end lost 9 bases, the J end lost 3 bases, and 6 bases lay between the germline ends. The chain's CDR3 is CASTNYNEQFF. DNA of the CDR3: TGTGCCAGTACCAACTACAATGAGCAGTTCTTC.

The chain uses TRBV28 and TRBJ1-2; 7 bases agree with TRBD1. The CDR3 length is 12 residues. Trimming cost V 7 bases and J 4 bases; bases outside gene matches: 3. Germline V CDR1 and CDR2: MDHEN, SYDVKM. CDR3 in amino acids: CASMGQSYGYTF. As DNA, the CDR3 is TGTGCCAGCATGGGACAGTCCTATGGCTACACCTTC.

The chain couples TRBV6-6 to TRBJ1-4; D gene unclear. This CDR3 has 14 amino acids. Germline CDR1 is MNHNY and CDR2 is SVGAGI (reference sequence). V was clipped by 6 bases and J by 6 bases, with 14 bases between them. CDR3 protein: CASSLGRADEKLFF. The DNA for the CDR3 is TGTGCCAGCAGCCTCGGGCGGGCAGATGAAAAACTGTTTTTT.

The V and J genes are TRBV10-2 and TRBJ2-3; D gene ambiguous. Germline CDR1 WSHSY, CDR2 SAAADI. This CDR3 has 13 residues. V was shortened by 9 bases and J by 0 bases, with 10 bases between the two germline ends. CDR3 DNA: TGCGCCAGTGGGGTAGATAGCACAGATACGCAGTATTTT. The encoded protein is CASGVDSTDTQYF.

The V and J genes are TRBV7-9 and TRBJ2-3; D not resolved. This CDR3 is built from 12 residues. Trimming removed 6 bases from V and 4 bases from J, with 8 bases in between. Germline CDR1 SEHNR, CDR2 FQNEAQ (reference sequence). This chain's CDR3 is CASRHKPDTQYF. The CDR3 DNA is TGTGCCAGCAGGCACAAACCAGATACGCAGTATTTT.

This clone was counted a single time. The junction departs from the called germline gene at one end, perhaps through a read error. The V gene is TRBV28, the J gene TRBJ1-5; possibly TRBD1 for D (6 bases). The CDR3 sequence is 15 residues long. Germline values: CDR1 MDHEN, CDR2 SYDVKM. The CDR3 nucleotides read TGTGCCAGCAGCCGGGACATATTTAGCAATCAACCCCAGCATTTT. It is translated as CASSRDIFSNQPQHF.

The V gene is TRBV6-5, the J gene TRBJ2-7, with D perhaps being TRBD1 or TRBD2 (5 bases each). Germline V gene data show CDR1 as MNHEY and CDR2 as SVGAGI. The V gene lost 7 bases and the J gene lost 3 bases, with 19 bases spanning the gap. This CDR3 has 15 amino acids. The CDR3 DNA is TGTGCCAGCAAAGAGGGGCAGCAAAGAAACTACGAGCAGTACTTC. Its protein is CASKEGQQRNYEQYF.